This entry lists 14 T cell receptor beta chains sequenced from one sample in a study of blood T cell repertoires in COVID-19. Generated by immunoSEQ multiplex PCR, the TCRdb table keeps only in-frame clones and is missing some. The sample yields under 350,000 clones, approximately 85% seen once. Input material: peripheral blood. The receptors shown here come from a human donor in a cohort sampled during active COVID-19.

V usage is TRBV24-1 and J usage is TRBJ1-5; D uncertain. CDR1 and CDR2 from the germline V gene are KGHDR and SFDVKD. Trimming removed 10 bases from V and 0 bases from J, with 9 bases in between. The CDR3 is made up of 13 amino acids. DNA of the CDR3: TGTGCCACTCAAGCATATAGCAATCAGCCCCAGCATTTT. Its protein product is CATQAYSNQPQHF.

The CDR3 reads CSVGGGSRNTEAFF. The DNA of the CDR3 is TGCAGCGTTGGGGGGGGAAGTAGGAACACTGAAGCTTTCTTT. V and J are TRBV29-1 and TRBJ1-1; possible D gene TRBD1, 5 bases. This CDR3 comprises 14 residues. The germline CDR1 and CDR2 sequences are SQVTM and ANQGSEA. V was pared by 4 bases and J by 1 base, with 13 bases between.

The genes are TRBV5-1 and TRBJ2-7; 7 bases match TRBD1. The CDR3 covers 19 residues. From germline, CDR1 is SGHRS and CDR2 YFSETQ. After removal of 5 bases from V and 0 bases from J, the junction contained 20 bases not matched to a gene. As DNA, the CDR3 is TGCGCCAGCAGTCCGGGACGCTTGGGAAGACAGGGCCCCTCCTACGAGCAGTACTTC. It is translated as CASSPGRLGRQGPSYEQYF.

CDR3: CASSLAWQRAGSRTQTQYF. The CDR3 DNA sequence: TGCGCCAGCAGCTTGGCGTGGCAAAGGGCAGGGTCCCGGACCCAGACGCAGTATTTT. The J gene is TRBJ2-3, the V gene TRBV5-1, with D possibly being TRBD1 (5 bases). V was pared by 0 bases and J by 9 bases, with 29 bases between. CDR1 and CDR2 from the germline V gene are SGHRS and YFSETQ. The CDR3 consists of 19 residues.

This chain joins TRBV7-9 and TRBJ1-3; D unresolved. Deletions cut 2 bases from V and 0 bases from J, with 11 bases between. The CDR3 covers 16 residues. The germline gives CDR1 SEHNR, CDR2 FQNEAQ (reference sequence). As DNA, the CDR3 is TGTGCCAGCAGCTTACCGACTCCGAGCTCTGGAAACACCATATATTTT. Amino acid sequence: CASSLPTPSSGNTIYF.

In this sample, this clone turned up once. V usage is TRBV6-5 and J usage is TRBJ2-7; 8 nucleotides match TRBD1. J gave up 6 bases and V 6 bases, and 4 bases lay outside the gene matches. The CDR3 runs 12 residues. Germline lookup yields CDR1 MNHEY and CDR2 SVGAGI. The CDR3 loop reads CASSLGTGEQYF. The CDR3 coding sequence is TGTGCCAGCAGCCTAGGGACAGGCGAGCAGTACTTC.

The rearrangement links TRBV2 to TRBJ1-2, with 7 bases fitting TRBD1. The CDR3 has 13 residues. V shed 7 bases, J shed 8 bases, and the junction held 10 bases outside the gene matches. The germline gives CDR1 SNHLY, CDR2 FYNNEI. CDR3 residues: CASNFEGADGYTF. CDR3 nucleotide sequence: TGTGCCAGCAATTTTGAGGGGGCAGACGGCTACACCTTC.

This clone was detected only once. The chain employs TRBV2 and TRBJ2-1; D might be TRBD2 (5 bases). In germline, CDR1 is SNHLY, CDR2 FYNNEI. Trimming took off 0 bases at V and 7 bases at J, with 10 bases between the two ends. CDR3 length equals 14 residues. CDR3 sequence: CASSEARGLNEQFF. The CDR3 region has the DNA TGTGCCAGCAGTGAAGCGCGCGGGCTAAATGAGCAGTTCTTC.

J is TRBJ1-5 and V is TRBV19; D is possibly TRBD1 (6 bases). Trimming left V 3 bases short and J 7 bases short, with 16 bases between. The CDR3 totals 15 residues. Germline lookup yields CDR1 LNHDA and CDR2 SQIVND (reference sequence). The CDR3 sequence is CASSITSGGSQPQHF. The CDR3 DNA follows: TGTGCCAGTAGTATTACTTCGGGGGGCAGCCAGCCCCAGCATTTT.

V and J are TRBV5-8 and TRBJ2-6; no clear D gene. The CDR3 covers 15 residues. Germline V gives CDR1 SGHTS, CDR2 YDEGEE. Trimming pared 0 bases from V and 1 base from J, leaving 5 bases between. CDR3 loop: CASSLGDSGANVLTF. The DNA of the CDR3 is TGTGCCAGCAGCTTGGGAGATTCTGGGGCCAACGTCCTGACTTTC.

The chain has TRBV19 and TRBJ1-5; no reliable D call. The V and J ends lost 4 bases and 0 bases respectively, with 10 bases between them. CDR3 length: 15 amino acids. The V gene's germline CDR1 is LNHDA and CDR2 SQIVND (reference sequence). CDR3 amino acids: CASSKRTDSNQPQHF. The CDR3 DNA is TGTGCCAGTAGTAAAAGGACTGATAGCAATCAGCCCCAGCATTTT.

This clone was seen once. The chain combines TRBV15 with TRBJ2-4; TRBD1 aligns across 11 bases. V shed 5 bases, J shed 6 bases, and the junction held 21 bases outside the gene matches. The CDR3 loop spans 20 amino acids. CDR1 and CDR2 (germline): LNHNV, YYDKDF (reference sequence). CDR3 amino acids: CATSFKRRVADRGQRNIQYF. The DNA of the CDR3 is TGTGCCACCAGCTTCAAGAGGAGGGTGGCGGACAGGGGGCAGAGAAACATTCAGTACTTC.

The chain couples TRBV7-2 to TRBJ1-6; 8 nucleotides line up with TRBD1. Trimming took 4 bases from V and 8 from J; bases not matched to a gene: 7. Germline V gene sequence: CDR1 SGHTA, CDR2 FQGNSA. This CDR3 comprises 15 residues. CDR3 DNA sequence: TGTGCCAGCAGCTCCCGACAGGGGAGAGATTCACCCCTCCACTTT. Its protein is CASSSRQGRDSPLHF.

The genes are TRBV7-3 and TRBJ1-1; 8 bases map to TRBD1. J lost 4 bases, V lost 5 bases, and 9 bases had no gene match. This CDR3 comprises 15 residues. CDR1 is SGHTA, CDR2 FQGTGA, per germline. Written as DNA, the CDR3 is TGTGCCAGCAGCCCCCGGGACAGGAGTGCCACTGAAGCTTTCTTT. It specifies CASSPRDRSATEAFF. The full variable domain, with the rest looked up from reference TRBV7-3 and TRBJ1-1, is GAGVSQTPSNKVTEKGKYVELRCDPISGHTALYWYRQSLGQGPEFLIYFQGTGAADDSGLPNDRFFAVRPEGSVSTLKIQRTERGDSAVYLCASSPRDRSATEAFFGQGTRLTVV.